These T cell receptor beta chains were read from a single sample in a study of T cell responses to AZD1222 COVID-19 vaccine. TCRdb's table, derived via immunoSEQ multiplex PCR, lists solely in-frame clones and lacks some. The table has under 150,000 clones, more than 75% seen once. This material consisted of peripheral blood, taken on day 0 of AZD1222 vaccination. The receptors come from an adult in good health. The CDR3 runs from the conserved cysteine through the conserved F or W. D genes are given only for firm matches. The size entry is marked missing in some rows and otherwise reads once, few, many or a size class.

clone_size d_call j_call v_call cdr3_aa cdr3_nt
once NA TRBJ2-3 TRBV5-1 CASTDGLQGADTQYF TGCGCCAGCACTGACGGCCTCCAGGGAGCAGATACGCAGTATTTT
NA NA TRBJ1-3 TRBV7-2 CASSLEGADRSGNTIYF TGTGCCAGCAGCTTAGAAGGGGCAGACCGATCTGGAAACACCATATATTTT
NA NA TRBJ1-1 TRBV19 CASSIYLARRPEAFF TGTGCCAGTAGTATCTATCTCGCAAGACGACCTGAAGCTTTCTTT
NA NA TRBJ1-1 TRBV7-3 CASSAQETRNTEAFF TGTGCCAGCAGCGCACAGGAGACCCGGAACACTGAAGCTTTCTTT
NA TRBD1 TRBJ2-1 TRBV27 CASSSSSGTAVYNEQFF TGTGCCAGCAGTTCATCCTCCGGGACAGCCGTTTACAATGAGCAGTTCTTC
once TRBD2 TRBJ2-1 TRBV6-5 CASSYTSGGYNEQFF TGTGCCAGCAGTTATACTAGCGGGGGGTACAATGAGCAGTTCTTC
NA TRBD2 TRBJ2-7 TRBV13 CASSLENYGREGEQYF TGTGCCAGCAGCTTAGAAAATTATGGCAGGGAGGGCGAGCAGTACTTC
NA NA TRBJ1-2 TRBV6-5 CASSYSPQQNYGYTF TGTGCCAGCAGTTACTCGCCACAACAAAACTATGGCTACACCTTC
NA NA TRBJ1-3 TRBV12-5 CASGSPSRGPGNTIYF TGTGCTAGTGGTTCCCCTAGCAGGGGCCCTGGAAACACCATATATTTT
NA NA TRBJ1-6 TRBV10-2 CASQSVGGSPLHF TGCGCCAGCCAATCAGTTGGCGGTTCACCCCTCCACTTT
NA TRBD1 TRBJ1-1 TRBV19 CASSTTGGTEAFF TGTGCCAGTAGTACCACAGGGGGCACTGAAGCTTTCTTT
NA NA TRBJ2-5 TRBV5-5 CASSLSLSVQETQYF TGTGCCAGCAGCTTGTCTCTGTCTGTCCAAGAGACCCAGTACTTC
NA TRBD2 TRBJ2-5 TRBV4-3 CASSQGPSGRIQETQYF TGCGCCAGCAGCCAGGGCCCTAGCGGGCGAATTCAAGAGACCCAGTACTTC
NA NA TRBJ2-5 TRBV18 CASSRSGEETQYF TGTGCCAGCTCACGATCCGGGGAAGAGACCCAGTACTTC
NA TRBD1 TRBJ2-4 TRBV5-1 CASSTGTGGRRNIQYF TGCGCCAGCAGCACAGGGACAGGGGGCCGGAGAAACATTCAGTACTTC
NA TRBD1 TRBJ1-2 TRBV9 CASSVGTGVYGYTF TGTGCCAGCAGCGTAGGGACAGGGGTCTATGGCTACACCTTC
once TRBD2 TRBJ2-3 TRBV7-2 CASSLLRLAGTDTQYF TGTGCCAGCAGCTTGCTGAGACTAGCGGGCACAGATACGCAGTATTTT
NA TRBD1 TRBJ2-5 TRBV5-1 CASRAGTGGRETQYF TGCGCCAGCCGTGCCGGGACAGGGGGCCGGGAGACCCAGTACTTC
NA NA TRBJ1-1 TRBV10-1 CASPSRGGNTEAFF TGCGCCAGCCCGAGTAGAGGGGGAAACACTGAAGCTTTCTTT
NA TRBD1 TRBJ1-5 TRBV6-2/TRBV6-3 CASSWQDRDYQPQHF TGTGCCAGCAGTTGGCAGGACAGGGACTATCAGCCCCAGCATTTT
few NA TRBJ1-1 TRBV6-5 CASSYRFGGEAFF TGTGCCAGCAGTTATCGGTTTGGGGGTGAAGCTTTCTTT
NA NA TRBJ1-5 TRBV5-8 CASSLDSNQPQHF TGTGCCAGCAGCTTGGACAGCAATCAGCCCCAGCATTTT
NA TRBD1 TRBJ2-7 TRBV7-9 CASSSPDRGAYEQYF TGTGCCAGCAGCTCGCCGGACAGGGGAGCCTACGAGCAGTACTTC
NA TRBD1 TRBJ2-1 TRBV4-3 CASSQDWTGDNEQFF TGCGCCAGCAGCCAAGATTGGACAGGGGACAATGAGCAGTTCTTC
NA TRBD2 TRBJ2-5 TRBV5-1 CASSFDPLRLAGVQETQYF TGCGCCAGCAGCTTCGACCCCCTACGGCTAGCGGGAGTTCAAGAGACCCAGTACTTC
few NA TRBJ1-3 TRBV10-3 CAISEIRGPGNTIYF TGTGCCATCAGTGAGATACGGGGCCCCGGAAACACCATATATTTT
NA TRBD2 TRBJ2-3 TRBV3-1/TRBV3-2 CASSQEGLAGSDTQYF TGTGCCAGCAGCCAAGAAGGGCTAGCGGGGTCCGATACGCAGTATTTT
few NA TRBJ1-2 TRBV5-1 CASSLAQDYGYTF TGCGCCAGCAGCTTGGCCCAGGACTATGGCTACACCTTC
NA NA TRBJ1-2 TRBV6-5 CASSILGRNYGYTF TGTGCCAGCAGCATCCTAGGGCGAAACTATGGCTACACCTTC